This is a list of T cell receptor beta chains from one sample in a study of blood T cell repertoires in COVID-19. Clones were sequenced by immunoSEQ multiplex PCR, and TCRdb holds only the in-frame ones, with some missing. The table includes about 140,000 clones, approximately 85% detected once. The sample comprised peripheral blood. These receptor sequences come from a man in his forties or fifties with acute or convalescent COVID-19. Both conserved end residues are part of each CDR3. D genes are given only for firm matches. Clone sizes are given selectively: once, few, many, or a class where the clone is expanded.

V gene: TRBV2
D gene: NA
J gene: TRBJ1-5
clone size: few
CDR3 DNA: TGTGCCGGCGCGGCCGGGGGCAATCAGCCCCAGCATTTT
CDR3 protein: CAGAAGGNQPQHF

V gene: TRBV18
D gene: TRBD2
J gene: TRBJ2-3
clone size: NA
CDR3 DNA: TGTGCCAGCTCACCACAGGCTAGCGGAAACACAGATACGCAGTATTTT
CDR3 protein: CASSPQASGNTDTQYF

V gene: TRBV19
D gene: TRBD1
J gene: TRBJ1-1
clone size: NA
CDR3 DNA: TGTGCCAGTAGTCCCACGGACAGGGAAGTGCCTCGGGCTTTCTTT
CDR3 protein: CASSPTDREVPRAFF

V gene: TRBV4-1
D gene: TRBD1
J gene: TRBJ2-3
clone size: NA
CDR3 DNA: TGCGCCAGCAGCCAAGGGCCGGACAGGGATACGCAGTATTTT
CDR3 protein: CASSQGPDRDTQYF

V gene: TRBV12-5
D gene: TRBD1
J gene: TRBJ1-5
clone size: NA
CDR3 DNA: TGTGCTAGTGGTCTGGGACAGGCGACCTCCCAGCCCCAGCATTTT
CDR3 protein: CASGLGQATSQPQHF

V gene: TRBV12-3/TRBV12-4
D gene: TRBD1
J gene: TRBJ1-2
clone size: NA
CDR3 DNA: TGTGCCAGCAGCCAGGGGGCTAACTATGGCTACACCTTC
CDR3 protein: CASSQGANYGYTF

V gene: TRBV11-2
D gene: NA
J gene: TRBJ2-3
clone size: NA
CDR3 DNA: TGTGCCAGCAGCCAACTTCATGGCACAGATACGCAGTATTTT
CDR3 protein: CASSQLHGTDTQYF

V gene: TRBV15
D gene: NA
J gene: TRBJ2-5
clone size: NA
CDR3 DNA: TGTGCCACCAGCAGGGATGTTTTGCGGTACCAAGAGACCCAGTACTTC
CDR3 protein: CATSRDVLRYQETQYF

V gene: TRBV10-2
D gene: TRBD1
J gene: TRBJ1-4
clone size: NA
CDR3 DNA: TGCGCCAGCAGTTGGACAGGGTCTAATGAAAAACTGTTTTTT
CDR3 protein: CASSWTGSNEKLFF

V gene: TRBV6-5
D gene: NA
J gene: TRBJ2-7
clone size: few
CDR3 DNA: TGTGCCAGCAGTTACTCACAGGCTGCCCAAACCTACGAGCAGTACTTC
CDR3 protein: CASSYSQAAQTYEQYF

V gene: TRBV10-1
D gene: NA
J gene: TRBJ2-3
clone size: NA
CDR3 DNA: TGCGCCAGCAGTGGACTACCCAGCACAGATACGCAGTATTTT
CDR3 protein: CASSGLPSTDTQYF

V gene: TRBV19
D gene: NA
J gene: TRBJ1-1
clone size: NA
CDR3 DNA: TGTGCCAGTAGTAGGAGGGGAGGCGACACTGAAGCTTTCTTT
CDR3 protein: CASSRRGGDTEAFF

V gene: TRBV30
D gene: NA
J gene: TRBJ2-7
clone size: once
CDR3 DNA: TGTGCCTGGAGACCACAGGGGGGGAATGAGCAGTACTTC
CDR3 protein: CAWRPQGGNEQYF

V gene: TRBV2
D gene: TRBD1
J gene: TRBJ2-4
clone size: NA
CDR3 DNA: TGTGCCAGCAGCCCAAGACAGGGTTTAGCCAAAAACATTCAGTACTTC
CDR3 protein: CASSPRQGLAKNIQYF

V gene: TRBV3-1/TRBV3-2
D gene: TRBD1
J gene: TRBJ1-5
clone size: NA
CDR3 DNA: TGTGCCAGCAGCTCCGGACAGGGGGCTATTCAGCCCCAGCATTTT
CDR3 protein: CASSSGQGAIQPQHF

V gene: TRBV11-2
D gene: NA
J gene: TRBJ1-4
clone size: NA
CDR3 DNA: TGTGCCAGCAGCTTATCCCTAAATGAAAAACTGTTTTTT
CDR3 protein: CASSLSLNEKLFF

V gene: TRBV5-1
D gene: NA
J gene: TRBJ1-6
clone size: few
CDR3 DNA: TGCGCCAGCAGCTATGACCAGACAAGCCCCTATAATTCACCCCTCCACTTT
CDR3 protein: CASSYDQTSPYNSPLHF

V gene: TRBV6-5
D gene: TRBD1
J gene: TRBJ1-2
clone size: NA
CDR3 DNA: TGTGCCAGCACCCGGAGACTAACAGGGGATGGCTACACCTTC
CDR3 protein: CASTRRLTGDGYTF

V gene: TRBV7-9
D gene: NA
J gene: TRBJ1-1
clone size: NA
CDR3 DNA: TGTGCCAGCACGCCCCCGGGAGGCCTCGACACTGAAGCTTTCTTT
CDR3 protein: CASTPPGGLDTEAFF

V gene: TRBV28
D gene: NA
J gene: TRBJ2-7
clone size: NA
CDR3 DNA: TGTGCCAGCAGCCCTGCTGGGTCAGGGGCGCACGAGCAGTACTTC
CDR3 protein: CASSPAGSGAHEQYF

V gene: TRBV2
D gene: NA
J gene: TRBJ1-6
clone size: NA
CDR3 DNA: TGTGCCAGCAGTCCATCGAGATATAATTCACCCCTCCACTTT
CDR3 protein: CASSPSRYNSPLHF

V gene: TRBV7-8
D gene: NA
J gene: TRBJ1-1
clone size: NA
CDR3 DNA: TGTGCCAGCAGCCCACGCGTAGCAAGACCCACTGAAGCTTTCTTT
CDR3 protein: CASSPRVARPTEAFF

V gene: TRBV2
D gene: NA
J gene: TRBJ1-2
clone size: NA
CDR3 DNA: TGTGCCAGCACGAAGATAACTGCGGTCTCTAAATATGGCTACACCTTC
CDR3 protein: CASTKITAVSKYGYTF

V gene: TRBV27
D gene: TRBD1
J gene: TRBJ2-7
clone size: NA
CDR3 DNA: TGTGCCAGCAGTTTATCTCGGGACAGGGTAATTGACGAGCAGTACTTC
CDR3 protein: CASSLSRDRVIDEQYF

V gene: TRBV4-1
D gene: TRBD2
J gene: TRBJ2-3
clone size: NA
CDR3 DNA: TGCGCCAGCAGCCAAGCGGCGGGGGGCACAGATACGCAGTATTTT
CDR3 protein: CASSQAAGGTDTQYF

V gene: TRBV25-1
D gene: TRBD1
J gene: TRBJ1-4
clone size: NA
CDR3 DNA: TGTGCCAGCTTAAGACAGGGACTAGATGAAAAACTGTTTTTT
CDR3 protein: CASLRQGLDEKLFF

V gene: TRBV5-4
D gene: NA
J gene: TRBJ2-5
clone size: once
CDR3 DNA: TGTGCCAGCAGCTTGGTTAGTGAGCGAGAGACCCAGTACTTC
CDR3 protein: CASSLVSERETQYF

V gene: TRBV6-5
D gene: NA
J gene: TRBJ2-2
clone size: NA
CDR3 DNA: TGTGCCAGCAGGAGGGACTCAGTGTACGGGGAGCTGTTTTTT
CDR3 protein: CASRRDSVYGELFF

V gene: TRBV6-2/TRBV6-3
D gene: TRBD2
J gene: TRBJ2-7
clone size: NA
CDR3 DNA: TGTGCCAGCAGTTACTCGTGGACTAGGTTATACGAGCAGTACTTC
CDR3 protein: CASSYSWTRLYEQYF

V gene: TRBV9
D gene: NA
J gene: TRBJ1-2
clone size: NA
CDR3 DNA: TGTGCCAGCAGCGTAGTTGACGGAGGCTATGGCTACACCTTC
CDR3 protein: CASSVVDGGYGYTF

V gene: TRBV7-3
D gene: NA
J gene: TRBJ2-1
clone size: once
CDR3 DNA: TGTGCCAGCAGCTTAGGCGGTCTCTACAATGAGCAGTTCTTC
CDR3 protein: CASSLGGLYNEQFF

V gene: TRBV7-9
D gene: NA
J gene: TRBJ2-7
clone size: NA
CDR3 DNA: TGTGCCAGCAGCTTAACACAGGGTCGCTGGGACGAGCAGTACTTC
CDR3 protein: CASSLTQGRWDEQYF

V gene: TRBV7-2
D gene: NA
J gene: TRBJ1-5
clone size: NA
CDR3 DNA: TGTGCCAGCAGCTTAATTGGAGCTCAGCCCCAGCATTTT
CDR3 protein: CASSLIGAQPQHF

V gene: TRBV23-1
D gene: TRBD2
J gene: TRBJ2-5
clone size: NA
CDR3 DNA: TGCGCCAGCAGTCAATTGGGACTAGCGGGGGGCATACGCCAAGAGACCCAGTACTTC
CDR3 protein: CASSQLGLAGGIRQETQYF

V gene: TRBV11-2
D gene: NA
J gene: TRBJ1-6
clone size: NA
CDR3 DNA: TGTGCCAGCAGTCGAACCGGGGGTAATTCACCCCTCCACTTT
CDR3 protein: CASSRTGGNSPLHF

V gene: TRBV9
D gene: TRBD2
J gene: TRBJ2-3
clone size: NA
CDR3 DNA: TGTGCCAGCAGCTTTTGGGGGGGGTCTGATACGCAGTATTTT
CDR3 protein: CASSFWGGSDTQYF

V gene: TRBV3-1/TRBV3-2
D gene: NA
J gene: TRBJ2-5
clone size: few
CDR3 DNA: TGTGCCAGCAGCCAAGATCTGGAGACCCAGTACTTC
CDR3 protein: CASSQDLETQYF

V gene: TRBV2
D gene: NA
J gene: TRBJ2-3
clone size: NA
CDR3 DNA: TGTGCCAGCAGTGGGGACTTTGTGCAGGCAGATACGCAGTATTTT
CDR3 protein: CASSGDFVQADTQYF

V gene: TRBV12-3/TRBV12-4
D gene: TRBD2
J gene: TRBJ2-3
clone size: few
CDR3 DNA: TGTGCCAGCAGTTTTTTGGGGGGGGGTACGCAGTATTTT
CDR3 protein: CASSFLGGGTQYF

V gene: TRBV6-6
D gene: NA
J gene: TRBJ1-3
clone size: NA
CDR3 DNA: TGTGCCAGCAGTTACTCGAGTTATGGAAACACCATATATTTT
CDR3 protein: CASSYSSYGNTIYF

V gene: TRBV19
D gene: NA
J gene: TRBJ2-2
clone size: few
CDR3 DNA: TGTGCCAGTAGTATAGATTTTCGGAGGGTCGGCACCGGGGAGCTGTTTTTT
CDR3 protein: CASSIDFRRVGTGELFF

V gene: TRBV3-1/TRBV3-2
D gene: NA
J gene: TRBJ2-1
clone size: once
CDR3 DNA: TGTGCCAGCAGCCAAGCCGGGGGGCCCAGGGAGCAGTTCTTC
CDR3 protein: CASSQAGGPREQFF

V gene: TRBV28
D gene: NA
J gene: TRBJ2-7
clone size: NA
CDR3 DNA: TGTGCCAGCATTCTCGGCGGGTCTTCCTACGAGCAGTACTTC
CDR3 protein: CASILGGSSYEQYF

V gene: TRBV6-5
D gene: TRBD2
J gene: TRBJ2-2
clone size: once
CDR3 DNA: TGTGCCAGCAGTTACTCGGGACTAGCGGGAGCCGGGGAGCTGTTTTTT
CDR3 protein: CASSYSGLAGAGELFF

V gene: TRBV27
D gene: NA
J gene: TRBJ2-6
clone size: NA
CDR3 DNA: TGTGCCAGCAGTTTTCAGGGGCGTGGGGCCAACGTCCTGACTTTC
CDR3 protein: CASSFQGRGANVLTF

V gene: TRBV5-1
D gene: TRBD2
J gene: TRBJ2-7
clone size: once
CDR3 DNA: TGCGCCAGCAGCCCCTCGGGACTAGTATCCGAGCAGTACTTC
CDR3 protein: CASSPSGLVSEQYF

V gene: TRBV7-9
D gene: NA
J gene: TRBJ2-7
clone size: NA
CDR3 DNA: TGTGCCAGCGGCCGGGACACCAAAAGCCCCGAGCAGTACTTC
CDR3 protein: CASGRDTKSPEQYF

V gene: TRBV19
D gene: TRBD2
J gene: TRBJ2-7
clone size: NA
CDR3 DNA: TGTGCCAGTAGTTCCCCGGGACTAGGGGACTACGAGCAGTACTTC
CDR3 protein: CASSSPGLGDYEQYF

V gene: TRBV21-1
D gene: NA
J gene: TRBJ2-3
clone size: NA
CDR3 DNA: TGTGCCAGCAGCAAAGGCTGTCTAGCGGGAGAGTCGAACACAGATACGCAGTATTTT
CDR3 protein: CASSKGCLAGESNTDTQYF